Shown below are 17 T cell receptor beta chains from a single sample sequenced in a study of T cells in Graves' hyperthyroidism and ophthalmopathy. TCR beta CDR3 sequences were amplified from RNA transcripts. TCR CDR3 underwent first-round RT-PCR with the HTBI primer set. MiXCR, run by TCRdb on the multiplex PCR reads, gives a single entry per CDR3 protein. Of 700,000 or so distinct CDR3 sequences listed, around 17% are singletons. Sequencing used blood. The receptors stem from a man in his late teens or twenties with Graves' hyperthyroidism.

The table lists this clonotype with many counts. The chain carries TRBV28 and TRBJ2-2; TRBD2 matches 9 bases. The CDR3 extends over 14 amino acids. Germline V gene lookup returns CDR1 MDHEN and CDR2 SYDVKM. J gave up 5 bases and V 5 bases, and 3 bases lay outside the gene matches. The CDR3: CASSLAGKTGELFF. DNA of the CDR3: TGTGCCAGCAGTCTAGCGGGAAAGACCGGGGAGCTGTTTTTT.

This clonotype was observed a few times. This rearrangement joins TRBV5-1 to TRBJ2-5; the match to TRBD2 covers 10 bases. CDR3 length equals 15 residues. Germline V gene lookup returns CDR1 SGHRS and CDR2 YFSETQ. The V and J ends lost 3 bases and 4 bases, in that order; junction bases with no gene match: 6. DNA for the CDR3: TGCGCCAGCAGCTCGAGCGGGAGGGGAGGAGAGACCCAGTACTTC. This gives the protein CASSSSGRGGETQYF.

The V and J genes are TRBV7-2 and TRBJ1-6; no clear D. CDR1 and CDR2 (germline): SGHTA, FQGNSA. This CDR3 comprises 15 residues. The V gene lost 1 base and the J gene lost 7 bases, with 11 bases spanning the gap. In nucleotides, the CDR3 is TGTGCCAGCAGCTTAGTACGGGCAGAAAATTCACCCCTCCACTTT. Amino acids: CASSLVRAENSPLHF.

The chain uses TRBV27 and TRBJ1-1; TRBD1 agrees at 7 bases. The germline V gene has CDR1 MNHEY and CDR2 SMNVEV (reference sequence). CDR3 size: 12 residues. The V gene end was trimmed by 4 bases and the J gene end by 12 bases; junction bases not matched to a gene: 8. CDR3 in amino acids: CASSSQQGRTFF. CDR3 bases: TGTGCCAGCAGTTCCCAACAGGGGAGAACTTTCTTT.

The chain is built from TRBV10-3 and TRBJ2-7; D is possibly TRBD2 (6 bases). The germline V gene has CDR1 ENHRY and CDR2 SYGVKD. Trimming removed 4 bases from V and 8 bases from J, with 24 bases in between. The CDR3 has 16 amino acids. CDR3 sequence (DNA): TGTGCCATCAGTGCTTCGGCCGGGACCGGGACTTCAAAGCAGTACTTC. This encodes CAISASAGTGTSKQYF.

This clonotype was seen repeatedly, ten times or more. The rearrangement links TRBV11-1 to TRBJ2-5; D is unresolved. V dropped 3 bases and J dropped 5 bases, with 16 bases sitting between them. CDR1 and CDR2 from the germline V gene are SGHAT and FQDESV (reference sequence). The CDR3 has 15 residues. The CDR3, as DNA: TGTGCCAGCAGCTTGACTGGCCCCCCTGGGGAGACCCAGTACTTC. Amino acids: CASSLTGPPGETQYF.

The chain is built from TRBV6-2 or TRBV6-3 and TRBJ1-3; the D is unclear. The germline V gene encodes CDR1 MNHEY and CDR2 SVGEGT. CDR3 size: 14 residues. Trimming left V 5 bases short and J 4 bases short, with 12 bases between. Here the CDR3 DNA reads TGTGCCAGCAGTCCCACGGGTTGGGGAAACACCATATATTTT. Translated: CASSPTGWGNTIYF.

The rearrangement uses TRBV9 and TRBJ2-1; TRBD1 aligns across 12 bases. With 3 bases clipped from V and 9 bases from J, the junction kept 4 bases outside the gene matches. Germline assignment: CDR1 SGDLS and CDR2 YYNGEE. This CDR3 region has 14 residues. The CDR3 DNA is TGTGCCAGCAGCGAGGGACAGGGGGCCGGTGAGCAGTTCTTC. Translation gives CASSEGQGAGEQFF.

This clonotype was seen at least ten times. The V and J genes are TRBV2 and TRBJ2-1; no firm D call. V dropped 6 bases and J dropped 5 bases, with 8 bases sitting between them. From germline, CDR1 is SNHLY and CDR2 FYNNEI. CDR3 length: 12 amino acids. Here the CDR3 DNA reads TGTGCCAGCAGGTTGACCGACAATGAGCAGTTCTTC. Protein product: CASRLTDNEQFF.

This clonotype occurred once. The chain recombines TRBV5-1 with TRBJ2-2; the match to TRBD1 covers 7 bases. Losses at the gene ends were 1 base for V and 0 bases for J; bases not matched to a gene: 9. This CDR3 comprises 18 residues. From germline, CDR1 is SGHRS and CDR2 YFSETQ. CDR3 loop: CASSLTAPGTANTGELFF. The CDR3 region has the DNA TGCGCCAGCAGCTTGACAGCACCAGGGACAGCGAACACCGGGGAGCTGTTTTTT.

This clonotype was picked up a small number of times. The chain combines TRBV7-6 with TRBJ1-5; D may be TRBD1 (5 bases). V dropped 3 bases and J dropped 6 bases, with 9 bases sitting between them. The CDR3 spans 13 residues. Germline CDR1 and CDR2: SGHVS and FNYEAQ. CDR3 in amino acids: CASSFRVGQPQHF. The CDR3 nucleotides are TGTGCCAGCAGCTTCAGGGTGGGTCAGCCCCAGCATTTT.

The CDR3 nucleotides read TGCAGCGTTGAAAATCTGGACGTTATAGGTGAGCAGTTCTTC. This translates into CSVENLDVIGEQFF. V and J are TRBV29-1 and TRBJ2-1; D gene unclear. There are 14 residues in the CDR3. The germline CDR1 and CDR2 sequences are SQVTM and ANQGSEA. V was trimmed by 2 bases and J by 9 bases, leaving 17 bases between them.

This clonotype was detected a few times. This rearrangement joins TRBV6-2 or TRBV6-3 to TRBJ2-3; D possibly corresponds to TRBD2 (7 bases). The ends were cut back, 2 bases at V and 4 bases at J, with 13 bases in the middle. Germline V gene lookup returns CDR1 MNHEY and CDR2 SVGEGT. The CDR3 extends over 15 amino acids. As DNA, the CDR3 is TGTGCCAGCAGTTACGGGGGGGCTGGCGCAGATACGCAGTATTTT. As protein: CASSYGGAGADTQYF.

V and J are TRBV18 and TRBJ1-5; 12 positions match TRBD1. CDR3 length: 18 amino acids. V was pared by 1 base and J by 2 bases, with 6 bases of the junction left unmatched. The V gene's germline CDR1 is KGHSH and CDR2 LQKENI. The CDR3 region has the DNA TGTGCCAGCTCACCACGGGGACAGGGGGCGTCGGGCAATCAGCCCCAGCATTTT. This sequence encodes CASSPRGQGASGNQPQHF.

Details on this clonotype: A read error is possible here, since a much larger clone lies one base away. The J gene is TRBJ1-5, the V gene TRBV28; D is unclear. V was clipped by 5 bases and J by 3 bases, with 5 bases between them. Germline CDR1 and CDR2: MDHEN and SYDVKM. The CDR3 sequence is 12 residues long. In DNA, the CDR3 is TGTGCCAGCAGTCCCCACAATCAGCCCCAGCATTTT. Encoded protein: CASSPHNQPQHF.

There are many counts of this clonotype. This may be a read error, as it is one base from a much larger clone. The chain is built from TRBV10-3 and TRBJ2-3; no clear D. V gave up 4 bases and J gave up 3 bases, with 2 bases separating them. The CDR3 has 11 residues. Per germline, CDR1 ENHRY and CDR2 SYGVKD. The CDR3 DNA follows: TGTGCCATCAGTGGAACAGATACGCAGTATTTT. Its protein product is CAISGTDTQYF.

This rearrangement joins TRBV7-9 to TRBJ2-7; the D call may be TRBD1 or TRBD2 (6 bases each). Germline loops: CDR1 SEHNR, CDR2 FQNEAQ (reference sequence). Trimming left V 6 bases short and J 0 bases short, with 15 bases between. CDR3 length: 15 amino acids. The CDR3 sequence: CASSYGGGYSYEQYF. CDR3 nucleotide sequence: TGTGCCAGCAGTTACGGAGGGGGGTACTCCTACGAGCAGTACTTC.